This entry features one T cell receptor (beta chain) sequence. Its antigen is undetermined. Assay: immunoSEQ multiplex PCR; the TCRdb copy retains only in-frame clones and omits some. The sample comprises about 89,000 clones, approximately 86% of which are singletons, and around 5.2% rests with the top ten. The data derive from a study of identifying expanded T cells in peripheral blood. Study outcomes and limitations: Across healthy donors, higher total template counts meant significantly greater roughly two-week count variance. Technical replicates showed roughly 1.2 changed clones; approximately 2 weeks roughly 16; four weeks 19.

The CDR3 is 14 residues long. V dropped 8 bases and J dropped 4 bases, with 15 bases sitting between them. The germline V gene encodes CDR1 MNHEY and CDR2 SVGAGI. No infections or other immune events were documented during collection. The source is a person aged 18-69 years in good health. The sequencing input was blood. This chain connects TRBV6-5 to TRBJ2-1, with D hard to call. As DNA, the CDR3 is TGTGCCAGCTCATCCTTTAGAAGATACAATGAGCAGTTCTTC. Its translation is CASSSFRRYNEQFF.